Given below is one T cell receptor (beta chain) in context. Its antigen is unknown. From germline, CDR1 is MNHEY and CDR2 SMNVEV (reference sequence). The germline V and J ends were trimmed by 6 bases and 10 bases, with 15 bases remaining between them. The CDR3 sequence is 12 residues long. TCRdb reprocessed the reads via MiXCR and lists one record per CDR3 protein. The table records approximately 990,000 distinct CDR3 sequences, about 33% of them present only once. This sample is part of a study of T cell repertoires in cytomegalovirus infection. Background on the study: Public signatures in TCR beta pointed to CMV infection and matching HLA type.

Study-level points and caveats: CMV carriers having the relevant HLA were flagged by cumulative public TCR beta family frequency. The response measured ex vivo was dominated by TCR beta clonotypes (HLA-C-restricted and CMV-specific).

The TCR comes from a human donor in good health (CMV status not recorded). Some clones in this sample may be carry-over from other donors' samples. The sequencing used cultured CD8+ T cells from PBMCs, collected from culture after CMV antigen stimulation. The rearrangement links TRBV27 to TRBJ1-1; D remains ambiguous. The CDR3 nucleotides read TGTGCCAGCAGCCCGGGTCCCGGCGGAGCTTTCTTT. Translated, it gives CASSPGPGGAFF.